This passage covers 17 T cell receptor beta chains from one sample sequenced in a study of graft-versus-host responses after intestinal transplantation. Profiling relied on immunoSEQ multiplex PCR, and the TCRdb table lists in-frame clones only, not all of them. The repertoire holds almost 55,000 clones, about 90% seen once, with approximately 5.1% in the top ten. This specimen consisted of PBMCs, obtained about 93 weeks after intestinal transplant. These receptors all come from a human patient who received an intestinal transplant, so some T cells may come from the graft donor.

This rearrangement joins TRBV30 to TRBJ2-7; no clear D. The CDR3 runs to 12 residues. V dropped 0 bases and J dropped 4 bases, with 7 bases sitting between them. Germline loops: CDR1 GTSNPN, CDR2 SVGIG (reference sequence). CDR3 nucleotides: TGTGCCTGGAGTGTAGAACTATACGAGCAGTACTTC. This sequence encodes CAWSVELYEQYF.

The J gene is TRBJ1-4, the V gene TRBV5-8; TRBD1 might be the D (6 bases). The V and J ends lost 3 bases and 3 bases respectively, with 15 bases between them. Looked up from germline, CDR1 is SGHTS and CDR2 is YDEGEE. CDR3 length: 16 residues. Here the CDR3 DNA reads TGTGCCAGCAGCTGGGGGCTCTATGGGCCTAATGAAAAACTGTTTTTT. It specifies CASSWGLYGPNEKLFF. The full variable domain, in which reference TRBV5-8 and TRBJ1-4 provide the parts outside the CDR3, is EAGVTQSPTHLIKTRGQQATLRCSPISGHTSVYWYQQALGLGLQFLLWYDEGEERNRGNFPPRFSGRQFPNYSSELNVNALELEDSALYLCASSWGLYGPNEKLFFGSGTQLSVL.

This chain joins TRBV11-2 and TRBJ2-7; weak D call: TRBD1 (5 bases). Germline loops: CDR1 SGHAT, CDR2 FQNNGV. The CDR3 runs to 12 residues. The germline V and J ends were trimmed by 5 bases and 3 bases, with 8 bases remaining between them. The CDR3 DNA is TGTGCCAGCAGCAAGGACATCTACGAGCAGTACTTC. This translates into CASSKDIYEQYF.

The V gene is TRBV6-5, the J gene TRBJ2-5; D is ambiguous. There are 11 residues in the CDR3. The germline V and J ends were trimmed by 7 bases and 5 bases, with 8 bases remaining between them. Germline V gene sequence: CDR1 MNHEY, CDR2 SVGAGI. The CDR3 sequence: CASISWETQYF. The CDR3, as DNA: TGTGCCAGCATTAGCTGGGAGACCCAGTACTTC.

The chain couples TRBV27 to TRBJ2-3; possible D gene TRBD1, 5 bases. Germline V gene sequence: CDR1 MNHEY, CDR2 SMNVEV (reference sequence). Trimming took off 1 base at V and 2 bases at J, with 13 bases between the two ends. The CDR3 runs 16 residues. The CDR3 region has the DNA TGTGCCAGCAGTTTATATAACAGGCCCCCCACAGATACGCAGTATTTT. This gives the protein CASSLYNRPPTDTQYF.

The genes are TRBV15 and TRBJ1-1; D is possibly TRBD1 (6 bases). The CDR3 covers 14 residues. V was shortened by 0 bases and J by 3 bases, with 8 bases between the two germline ends. In germline, CDR1 is LNHNV, CDR2 YYDKDF (reference sequence). The CDR3 region has the DNA TGTGCCACCAGCAGAGATCCAGGGGACACTGAAGCTTTCTTT. Translating gives CATSRDPGDTEAFF.

V usage is TRBV5-4 and J usage is TRBJ2-7, with unresolved D. The germline CDR1 and CDR2 sequences are SGHNT and YYREEE (reference sequence). Trimming pared 7 bases from V and 1 base from J, leaving 15 bases between. The CDR3 extends over 14 amino acids. The DNA of the CDR3 is TGTGCCAGCTCGCAGGACCTCCGGTCCTACGAGCAGTACTTC. Its translation: CASSQDLRSYEQYF. Full variable domain (missing parts from reference TRBV5-4 and TRBJ2-7): ETGVTQSPTHLIKTRGQQVTLRCSSQSGHNTVSWYQQALGQGPQFIFQYYREEENGRGNFPPRFSGLQFPNYSSELNVNALELDDSALYLCASSQDLRSYEQYFGPGTRLTVT.

This clone showed up just once. This chain joins TRBV27 and TRBJ1-4; TRBD1 aligns across 9 bases. CDR1 and CDR2 (germline): MNHEY, SMNVEV (reference sequence). J lost 7 bases, V lost 6 bases, and 6 bases had no gene match. This CDR3 is 14 amino acids long. The CDR3 region has the DNA TGTGCCAGCAGCAGGGACAGGGACGCTGAAAAACTGTTTTTT. Its translation: CASSRDRDAEKLFF.

The chain links TRBV7-3 to TRBJ2-5, with a possible D match to TRBD2 (6 bases). This CDR3 is built from 15 residues. Trimming took 2 bases from V and 6 from J, leaving 16 bases between them. Looked up from germline, CDR1 is SGHTA and CDR2 is FQGTGA. CDR3 protein: CASSLLGGVGKTQYF. CDR3 DNA: TGTGCCAGCAGCTTACTGGGCGGGGTGGGGAAGACCCAGTACTTC.

This clone showed up just once. The chain links TRBV18 to TRBJ2-7; D might be TRBD2 (5 bases). Germline CDR1 KGHSH, CDR2 LQKENI. This CDR3 has 16 residues. The V end was cut by 3 bases, the J end by 5 bases, with 20 bases between. This CDR3 reads CASSPARGRGTHEQYF. CDR3 nucleotides: TGTGCCAGCTCACCGGCTCGGGGTCGGGGAACCCACGAGCAGTACTTC.

This clone has just a few counts. The rearrangement uses TRBV27 and TRBJ2-5; 11 bases align to TRBD2. Trimming removed 5 bases from V and 2 bases from J; junction bases left unmatched: 4. Germline CDR1 and CDR2: MNHEY and SMNVEV (reference sequence). The CDR3 length is 15 residues. The CDR3 coding sequence is TGTGCCAGCAGTGGCAGGACTAGCGGGCAAGAGACCCAGTACTTC. Its protein product is CASSGRTSGQETQYF.

Only one count was recorded for this clone. The J gene is TRBJ1-3, the V gene TRBV7-9; D uncertain. V was clipped by 7 bases and J by 1 base, with 11 bases between them. The V gene's germline CDR1 is SEHNR and CDR2 FQNEAQ (reference sequence). The CDR3 has 14 residues. The CDR3 DNA follows: TGTGCCAGCACCCAAACAGTGTCTGGAAACACCATATATTTT. As protein: CASTQTVSGNTIYF. Looking up the rest from reference TRBV7-9 and TRBJ1-3 gives the full variable domain: DTGVSQNPRHKITKRGQNVTFRCDPISEHNRLYWYRQTLGQGPEFLTYFQNEAQLEKSRLLSDRFSAERPKGSFSTLEIQRTEQGDSAMYLCASTQTVSGNTIYFGEGSWLTVV.

The chain is built from TRBV15 and TRBJ2-5, with 7 nucleotides matching TRBD2. V lost 5 bases to trimming and J lost 2 bases; unmatched junction nucleotides: 20. The germline V gene encodes CDR1 LNHNV and CDR2 YYDKDF (reference sequence). This CDR3 contains 19 residues. The CDR3 nucleotides are TGTGCCACCAGCGGGACCCGGGACTACCTAGCCCGGGCGCAAGAGACCCAGTACTTC. As protein: CATSGTRDYLARAQETQYF.

The J gene is TRBJ2-2, the V gene TRBV19; D call uncertain. Germline CDR1 LNHDA, CDR2 SQIVND (reference sequence). The CDR3 length is 16 residues. Deletions cut 5 bases from V and 2 bases from J, with 15 bases between. The CDR3 loop reads CASSSQSPSNTGELFF. Here the CDR3 DNA reads TGTGCCAGTAGTTCCCAATCCCCTTCAAACACCGGGGAGCTGTTTTTT.

The chain joins TRBV11-2 to TRBJ1-1, with D possibly matching TRBD1 (5 bases). The germline V and J ends were trimmed by 7 bases and 0 bases, with 15 bases remaining between them. This CDR3 is 15 amino acids long. Germline V lookup: CDR1 SGHAT, CDR2 FQNNGV. CDR3 nucleotides: TGTGCCAGCACACTACAGGTCAACATGAACACTGAAGCTTTCTTT. Translation: CASTLQVNMNTEAFF.

This chain connects TRBV27 to TRBJ2-5, with D perhaps matching TRBD2 (6 bases). Germline V lookup: CDR1 MNHEY, CDR2 SMNVEV (reference sequence). V was shortened by 1 base and J by 4 bases, with 7 bases between the two germline ends. The CDR3 length is 13 residues. CDR3 DNA sequence: TGTGCCAGCAGTTTATGGAGGGGAGAGACCCAGTACTTC. Protein product: CASSLWRGETQYF.

This clone was found once. The chain joins TRBV18 to TRBJ1-2, with a possible D match to TRBD1 (5 bases). V was cut by 3 bases and J by 4 bases, with 15 bases left in between. CDR1 is KGHSH, CDR2 LQKENI, per germline. The CDR3 sequence is 15 residues long. Here the CDR3 reads CASSPDQGVSYGYTF. The CDR3 DNA reads as TGTGCCAGCTCACCCGATCAAGGGGTATCCTATGGCTACACCTTC.